This is a list of T cell receptor beta chains from one sample in a study of Tregs in tolerant kidney transplant recipients. The assay was immunoSEQ multiplex PCR, and TCRdb's table has in-frame clones only and misses some. The sample includes some 74,000 clones, approximately 90% of them seen just once. Material: Tregs from blood, obtained before the transplant. The receptors stem from a human donor who received a combined kidney and bone marrow transplant. Both conserved end residues are part of each CDR3.

cdr3_length v_call cdr3_aa
13 TRBV4-3 CASSQDRANEQFF
14 TRBV6-5 CASSYREGTDTQYF
11 TRBV5-4 CASSFRNEQFF
14 TRBV29-1 CSALVGTGTDTQYF
14 TRBV5-1 CASSLGTVLGGYTF
21 TRBV4-2 CASSPPLAGAFERANTGELFF
15 TRBV19 CASSHPRTGNEKLFF
15 TRBV5-1 CASSLGRLAGEEQYF
15 TRBV5-1 CASSLASLSSYEQYF
11 TRBV5-8 CASSYVDEQFF
18 TRBV4-2 CASSQTAGLAGVTGELFF
15 TRBV18 CASSPFAGDGYEQYF
16 TRBV7-2 CASSFTAVRVGETQYF
18 TRBV6-4 CASSSLPSGVFSYNEQFF
15 TRBV6-1 CASSGLAANTGGLFF
14 TRBV14 CASSQGQGPREQYF
15 TRBV5-4 CASSSGSSTNEKLFF
14 TRBV7-2 CASSHSGRAYEQYF
13 TRBV30 CAWSGGSGNTIYF
14 TRBV2 CASSDGTAYNEQFF
14 TRBV10-3 CAIAGREIGDEQYF
15 TRBV27 CASSPRQGISYGYTF
14 TRBV6-5 CASTGRNSNQPQHF
14 TRBV28 CASRPGTDYEKLFF
17 TRBV29-1 CRASGQGFGAGANVLTF
15 TRBV5-5 CASSLQGWGTGELFF
15 TRBV5-1 CASSFTDRGRGEQYF
13 TRBV18 CASSSGQDQPQHF
16 TRBV19 CASRALGLDNTGELFF
14 TRBV30 CAWSGQTLGYGYTF
15 TRBV27 CASSLKGVGRDTQYF
17 TRBV14 CASSPAGSLSSYNEQFF
12 TRBV5-1 CASSLAFDGYTF
15 TRBV14 CASSQVVGGNYGYTF
15 TRBV6-1 CASSELAGATGELFF
13 TRBV30 CAWNSGSTDTQYF
15 TRBV28 CASSLSGTSGYEQFF
14 TRBV19 CASSHDRGNTEAFF
12 TRBV7-9 CASSGEGEKLFF
16 TRBV11-3 CASSIHGTGNTGELFF
15 TRBV28 CASSPQWEPNEKLFF
15 TRBV9 CASSVATDSGNTIYF
18 TRBV28 CASSLIGRRGVSNQPQHF
16 TRBV5-1 CASSLVLRENTGELFF
15 TRBV7-2 CASSLVAGGQGEQFF
12 TRBV28 CASSLSYWEQYF
13 TRBV7-3 CASSSRPGQPQHF
16 TRBV4-1 CASSHPSSSGANVLTF
16 TRBV11-2 CASSSGLAGVRETQYF